This T cell receptor (beta chain) came from a study of CD8 T cells in Susac syndrome. The V gene lost 3 bases and the J gene lost 2 bases, with 6 bases spanning the gap. Germline CDR1 reads GTSNPN; CDR2 reads SVGIG (reference sequence). This CDR3 is built from 12 residues. With random hexamers, reverse transcription was performed on roughly 0.5 to 1 ug of RNA. With immunoSEQ multiplex PCR, TCR beta CDR3 was amplified across 54 Vbeta and 13 Jbeta. TCRdb reprocessed the immunoSEQ multiplex PCR reads with MiXCR, giving one entry per CDR3 protein. The data hold approximately 200,000 distinct CDR3 sequences, with roughly 95% observed a single time. CD8+ and CD4+ blood T cells underwent TCR beta sequencing. TEMRA cells were FACS-enriched and CD8+ and CD4+ T cells negatively isolated.

The source material was CD4+ T cells from PBMCs. V is TRBV30 and J is TRBJ2-3, with no clear D. The source of this sequence is a human donor with multiple sclerosis. CDR3 loop: CAWSGNTDTQYF. The CDR3 nucleotides are TGTGCCTGGAGCGGAAACACAGATACGCAGTATTTT. The complete variable domain, with remaining parts taken from reference TRBV30 and TRBJ2-3, reads SQTIHQWPATLVQPVGSPLSLECTVEGTSNPNLYWYRQAAGRGLQLLFYSVGIGQISSEVPQNLSASRPQDRQFILSSKKLLLSDSGFYLCAWSGNTDTQYFGPGTRLTVL.